The T cell receptor (beta chain) under discussion was sequenced for a study of blood T cell repertoires in COVID-19. The overall study: Some COVID-19 samples were acute and others convalescent; all came from the United States, Italy and Spain. Sample material is recorded as cDNA or gDNA derived from T cells, B-cell-depleted T cells, or PBMCs.

Cohort placement rested on clinical history that participants reported themselves. How the authors handled the data: Estimates of nucleated cell counts were drawn from the amplification of reference gene primers. Assay used: immunoSEQ multiplex PCR; TCRdb lists only in-frame clones, some missing. V, J and clone size are those of that table, while D and trimming were read from the DNA. The sample records about 250,000 clones, roughly 85% being singletons. This CDR3 is built from 14 residues. Germline CDR1 is PRHDT and CDR2 is FYEKMQ (reference sequence). The V and J ends lost 2 bases and 1 base respectively, with 9 bases between them.

The sequence was obtained from a woman between 50 and 59 years old with acute COVID-19. The sequencing input was PBMCs or T cells enriched from blood (not recorded which). The rearrangement joins TRBV13 to TRBJ2-7; no reliable D call. CDR3 sequence: CASSLQFGSYEQYF. The CDR3 region has the DNA TGTGCCAGCAGCTTACAGTTCGGGTCCTACGAGCAGTACTTC.